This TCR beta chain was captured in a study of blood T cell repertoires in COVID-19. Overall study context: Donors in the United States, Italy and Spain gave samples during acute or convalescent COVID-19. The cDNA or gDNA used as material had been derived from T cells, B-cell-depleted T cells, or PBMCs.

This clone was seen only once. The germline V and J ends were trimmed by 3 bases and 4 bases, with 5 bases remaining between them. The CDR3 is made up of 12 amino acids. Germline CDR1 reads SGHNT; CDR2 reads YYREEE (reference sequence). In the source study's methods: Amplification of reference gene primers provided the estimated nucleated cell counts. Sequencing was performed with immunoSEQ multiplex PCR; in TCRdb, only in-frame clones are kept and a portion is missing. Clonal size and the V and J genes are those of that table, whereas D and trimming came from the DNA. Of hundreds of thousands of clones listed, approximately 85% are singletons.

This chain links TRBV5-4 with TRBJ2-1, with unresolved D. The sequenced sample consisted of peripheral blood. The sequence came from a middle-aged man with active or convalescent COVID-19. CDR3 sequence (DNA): TGTGCCAGCAGCTGGGCATACAATGAGCAGTTCTTC. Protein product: CASSWAYNEQFF.